The source of this TCR beta chain is a study of identical twins. The CDR3 is 14 amino acids. V shed 4 bases and J shed 0 bases, with 10 bases lying between them. General study findings and limits: Out-of-frame sharing of TCR alpha in monozygotic twins was underestimated by models.

This clonotype has a handful of counts. The antigen is not known. TCRdb re-derived calls from the 5' RACE reads in MiXCR, one entry per CDR3 protein. Among 400,000 to 550,000 distinct CDR3 sequences listed, about 20% were seen once. This same sample was also taken into another study, of T cells expressing NK-cell markers. That source adds: Underlying the TCR beta repertoires were sorted CD3+CD56+NKG2C+, CD3+CD56+NKG2C- and CD3+CD56-NKG2C+ T cells. Sorting was limited to alpha-beta TCR-expressing T cells with an anti-gamma-delta TCR antibody in several experiments.

The sequenced material came from CD4+ T cells sorted from blood. This receptor was taken from a woman aged 18 to 35 in good health. The V call is TRBV12-3 or TRBV12-4, the J call TRBJ2-7, with D possibly TRBD2 on 6 matching bases. CDR3 protein: CASSWRVNSYEQYF. CDR3 nucleotide sequence: TGTGCCAGCAGTTGGAGGGTCAACTCCTACGAGCAGTACTTC.